This TCR beta chain appears in the sequencing data of a study of cytomegalovirus exposure and HLA in healthy donors. Notes on the study in general: In a later analysis, a genetic analysis reported fewer productive-TCR N-insertions in an Asian-associated ancestry cluster than the cohort average. Being productive about 87% or about 30% of the time was typical of most TCR beta V segments in an earlier analysis. The study dropped some indistinguishable V segments, TRBV6-2 and TRBV6-3 among them.

Vbeta (60) and Jbeta (13) primers were used in the PCR. Data came from immunoSEQ multiplex PCR; TCRdb stores just in-frame clones and leaves some out. The repertoire consists of around 99,000 clones, with roughly 82% occurring once and the leading ten covering 2% to 3%. Germline CDR1 and CDR2: MNHEY and SVGAGI. This CDR3 has 16 amino acids. Deletions cut 0 bases from V and 2 bases from J, with 14 bases between. This clone showed up just once. No antigen is known for it. The sequencing input was PBMCs. The sequence came from a man aged 30 to 39 in good health and CMV-seropositive. The genes are TRBV6-5 and TRBJ2-7, with a tentative D call TRBD1 (6 bases). The CDR3 protein is CASSYSKSGVTYEQYF. In DNA, the CDR3 is TGTGCCAGCAGTTACTCGAAGTCAGGGGTCACCTACGAGCAGTACTTC.